This T cell receptor (beta chain) is drawn from a study of cytomegalovirus exposure and HLA in healthy donors. Broader study findings: The authors later found HLA-associated TCR beta chains more clonally expanded than equally common others. Being productive about 90% or about 30% of the time was typical of most TCR beta V segments in an earlier analysis.

With V trimmed by 0 bases and J by 4 bases, 0 bases remained unmatched. The CDR3 totals 13 residues. Germline lookup yields CDR1 SGHRS and CDR2 YFSETQ. A multiplex PCR was run with 60 Vbeta primers and 13 Jbeta primers. TCRdb keeps only in-frame clones here, not all; method: immunoSEQ multiplex PCR. This table holds 100,000 to 150,000 clones, around three quarters found once. This clone was seen more than once but under ten times. The antigen is undetermined. The TCR was taken from a woman in her forties or fifties in good health and CMV-seronegative. V gene TRBV5-1 combines with J gene TRBJ2-7; 8 bases line up with TRBD1. Sequencing was performed on PBMCs. The DNA of the CDR3 is TGCGCCAGCAGCTTGGGGACAGGGTACGAGCAGTACGTC. It specifies CASSLGTGYEQYV.